The 16 T cell receptor beta chains below were found in one sample sequenced in a study of cytomegalovirus exposure and HLA in healthy donors. Vbeta (60) and Jbeta (13) primers were used in the PCR. The table came from immunoSEQ multiplex PCR; TCRdb's copy has only in-frame clones and leaves some out. The sample shows about 160,000 clones, approximately 70% of them seen only once. The specimen sequenced was PBMCs. The receptors stem from a man in his forties in good health and CMV-seropositive.

This clone has a handful of counts. The chain joins TRBV12-5 to TRBJ2-3, with D tentatively TRBD1 (5 bases). The germline V and J ends were trimmed by 6 bases and 3 bases, with 10 bases remaining between them. Germline V gene data show CDR1 as LGHNT and CDR2 as FRNRAP. The CDR3 extends over 13 amino acids. CDR3 nucleotides: TGTGCTAGTGGAGGGGTTGCGACAGATACGCAGTATTTT. Translating it yields CASGGVATDTQYF. Looking up the rest from reference TRBV12-5 and TRBJ2-3 gives the full variable domain: DARVTQTPRHKVTEMGQEVTMRCQPILGHNTVFWYRQTMMQGLELLAYFRNRAPLDDSGMPKDRFSAEMPDATLATLKIQPSEPRDSAVYFCASGGVATDTQYFGPGTRLTVL.

The chain carries TRBV29-1 and TRBJ2-2, with 10 bases aligning to TRBD1. The ends lost 0 bases at V and 5 bases at J; junction bases unmatched: 0. In germline, CDR1 is SQVTM, CDR2 ANQGSEA. The CDR3 consists of 14 residues. CDR3 sequence (DNA): TGCAGCGTTGAAGAGGACAGGGGGACCGGGGAGCTGTTTTTT. Translating gives CSVEEDRGTGELFF.

This sequence joins TRBV7-3 and TRBJ1-1, with 9 nucleotides matching TRBD1. V was pared by 1 base and J by 5 bases, with 5 bases of the junction left unmatched. This CDR3 is built from 15 residues. The germline V gene has CDR1 SGHTA and CDR2 FQGTGA. The CDR3 protein is CASSLIGDRVTEAFF. The DNA for the CDR3 is TGTGCCAGCAGCTTAATTGGGGACAGGGTGACTGAAGCTTTCTTT.

This chain connects TRBV4-1 to TRBJ2-7; D may be TRBD2 (6 bases). CDR3 length equals 14 residues. V was cut by 2 bases and J by 5 bases, with 13 bases left in between. Germline V gene lookup returns CDR1 MGHRA and CDR2 YSYEKL. The DNA for the CDR3 is TGCGCCAGCAGCCAACTACCGGGGGTCCACGAGCAGTACTTC. As protein: CASSQLPGVHEQYF.

This clone has just a few counts. This rearrangement joins TRBV7-3 to TRBJ1-1; TRBD1 is a possible D gene (5 bases). This CDR3 has 13 amino acids. The V end lost 3 bases, the J end lost 6 bases, and 11 bases lay between the germline ends. The germline gives CDR1 SGHTA, CDR2 FQGTGA. The CDR3 protein is CASSFGGKAEAFF. Here the CDR3 DNA reads TGTGCCAGCAGCTTCGGGGGAAAGGCTGAAGCTTTCTTT.

This clone was counted between two and nine times. CDR3 sequence (DNA): TGTGCCAGCTCATTGGGAGGGGTCTCCTACAATGAGCAGTTCTTC. Protein: CASSLGGVSYNEQFF. The chain employs TRBV27 and TRBJ2-1; 7 bases are shared with TRBD2. Germline V CDR1 and CDR2: MNHEY, SMNVEV (reference sequence). V shed 8 bases, J shed 0 bases, and the junction held 7 bases outside the gene matches. The CDR3 spans 15 residues.

The CDR3 region is CASSLQDRGTDTQYF. The CDR3 bases are TGTGCCAGCAGTTTACAGGACAGGGGTACAGATACGCAGTATTTT. The chain links TRBV27 to TRBJ2-3, with TRBD1 identical over 9 bases. Trimming took 2 bases from V and 3 from J; bases not matched to a gene: 3. Germline V gene sequence: CDR1 MNHEY, CDR2 SMNVEV (reference sequence). The CDR3 length is 15 residues.

This chain connects TRBV7-6 to TRBJ1-6, with 10 positions matching TRBD1. Trimming at V came to 5 bases and at J to 10 bases, leaving 5 bases not matched to a gene. Germline V gene lookup returns CDR1 SGHVS and CDR2 FNYEAQ. The CDR3 covers 14 residues. CDR3 protein: CASSRDRGESPLHF. CDR3 nucleotides: TGTGCCAGCAGCCGGGACAGGGGAGAGTCACCCCTCCACTTT.

This sequence joins TRBV7-2 and TRBJ1-1; weak D call: TRBD1 (5 bases). The CDR3 has 14 amino acids. Deletions cut 0 bases from V and 7 bases from J, with 12 bases between. Germline CDR1 SGHTA, CDR2 FQGNSA. CDR3 DNA sequence: TGTGCCAGCAGCTTAGCTTTGGCAGGGATTGAAGCTTTCTTT. As protein: CASSLALAGIEAFF. The full variable domain, its missing parts supplied by reference TRBV7-2 and TRBJ1-1, is GAGVSQSPSNKVTEKGKDVELRCDPISGHTALYWYRQSLGQGLEFLIYFQGNSAPDKSGLPSDRFSAERTGGSVSTLTIQRTQQEDSAVYLCASSLALAGIEAFFGQGTRLTVV.

The chain links TRBV19 to TRBJ1-2, with TRBD1 matching 8 bases. J was trimmed by 4 bases and V by 3 bases; bases with no gene match: 1. From germline, CDR1 is LNHDA and CDR2 SQIVND (reference sequence). The CDR3 covers 13 residues. The CDR3 DNA follows: TGTGCCAGTAGTATGGACAGGGTCTATGGCTACACCTTC. It codes for CASSMDRVYGYTF. The whole variable domain, filled in from reference TRBV19 and TRBJ1-2, reads DGGITQSPKYLFRKEGQNVTLSCEQNLNHDAMYWYRQDPGQGLRLIYYSQIVNDFQKGDIAEGYSVSREKKESFPLTVTSAQKNPTAFYLCASSMDRVYGYTFGSGTRLTVV.

The chain joins TRBV7-6 to TRBJ2-5, with D possibly being TRBD1 (6 bases). In germline, CDR1 is SGHVS, CDR2 FNYEAQ. The germline V and J ends were trimmed by 7 bases and 5 bases, with 23 bases remaining between them. The CDR3 is 16 residues long. The CDR3 loop is CASTLMGSPQGETQYF. The CDR3 DNA follows: TGTGCCAGCACTCTAATGGGCTCCCCGCAGGGGGAGACCCAGTACTTC.

V is TRBV6-1 and J is TRBJ2-3; weak D call: TRBD1 (5 bases). V shed 1 base and J shed 5 bases, with 10 bases lying between them. The CDR3 is 14 residues long. Germline V gene data show CDR1 as MNHNS and CDR2 as SASEGT. The CDR3 sequence is CASSEGQGRDTQYF. The CDR3 region has the DNA TGTGCCAGCAGTGAAGGGCAGGGTAGAGATACGCAGTATTTT.

V and J are TRBV28 and TRBJ1-5; 9 nucleotides agree with TRBD1. The germline V gene has CDR1 MDHEN and CDR2 SYDVKM. CDR3 length: 15 residues. V was pared by 2 bases and J by 6 bases, with 5 bases of the junction left unmatched. CDR3 region: CASSLRRQGGQPQHF. As DNA, the CDR3 is TGTGCCAGCAGTTTAAGGAGACAGGGGGGTCAGCCCCAGCATTTT.

A single count supports this clone. The chain has TRBV9 and TRBJ1-1, with 9 bases matching TRBD1. The CDR3 sequence is 14 residues long. V was clipped by 0 bases and J by 10 bases; unmatched bases: 7. Germline values: CDR1 SGDLS, CDR2 YYNGEE. Here the CDR3 DNA reads TGTGCCAGCAGCGTAGCGGGACAGGGTGGGGGAGCTTTCTTT. Protein: CASSVAGQGGGAFF.

This chain links TRBV2 with TRBJ2-5, with 7 bases matching TRBD1. With 5 bases clipped from V and 7 bases from J, the junction kept 16 bases outside the gene matches. Germline values: CDR1 SNHLY, CDR2 FYNNEI. This CDR3 comprises 16 residues. CDR3 nucleotides: TGTGCCAGCAGTCTTCGGACTTCCAACTCAGGGGGGACCCAGTACTTC. As protein: CASSLRTSNSGGTQYF.

This clone was observed a few times. The chain recombines TRBV7-9 with TRBJ1-2; perhaps TRBD1 as D (5 bases). The germline V gene has CDR1 SEHNR and CDR2 FQNEAQ (reference sequence). The CDR3 extends over 12 amino acids. The germline V and J ends were trimmed by 5 bases and 8 bases, with 12 bases remaining between them. CDR3 sequence (DNA): TGTGCCAGCAGCCCACAGGAAGGGGGCTACACCTTC. Translating gives CASSPQEGGYTF.